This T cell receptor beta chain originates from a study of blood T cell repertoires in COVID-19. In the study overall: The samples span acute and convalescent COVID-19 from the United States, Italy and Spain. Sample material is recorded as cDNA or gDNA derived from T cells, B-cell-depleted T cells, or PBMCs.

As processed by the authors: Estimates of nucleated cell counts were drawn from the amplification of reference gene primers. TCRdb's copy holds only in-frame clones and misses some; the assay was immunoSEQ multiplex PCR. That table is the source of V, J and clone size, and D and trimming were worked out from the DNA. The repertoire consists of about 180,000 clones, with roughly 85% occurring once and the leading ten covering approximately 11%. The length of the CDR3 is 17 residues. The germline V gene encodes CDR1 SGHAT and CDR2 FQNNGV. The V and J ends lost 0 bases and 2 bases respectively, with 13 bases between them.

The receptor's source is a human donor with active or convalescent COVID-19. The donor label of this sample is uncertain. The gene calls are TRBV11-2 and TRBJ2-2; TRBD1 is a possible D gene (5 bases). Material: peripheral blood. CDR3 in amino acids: CASSLDQNRINTGELFF. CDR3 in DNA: TGTGCCAGCAGCTTAGATCAGAACAGGATCAACACCGGGGAGCTGTTTTTT.